This T cell receptor (beta chain) was identified during a study of shared clonotypes between healthy human individuals. Findings and caveats of the study: Sequencing depth was a factor that was expected to affect clonotype sharing among donors. Blood was the only sampled material, and tissue repertoires likely differ.

This CDR3 is built from 13 residues. V was trimmed by 7 bases and J by 0 bases, leaving 9 bases between them. CDR1 is SGDLS, CDR2 YYNGEE, per germline. The assay was carried out at the deep level. Here immunoSEQ multiplex PCR was the method, and the copy in TCRdb shows in-frame clones only, minus some. This sample yields about half a million clones, of which over 70% are seen a single time; roughly 12% belongs to the top ten. On this clone: The antigen is unknown.

The origin of this receptor is a woman in her forties in good health. Some clones in this sample may be carry-over from other donors' samples. Input material: PBMCs. V and J are TRBV9 and TRBJ2-3; perhaps D is TRBD1 or TRBD2 (5 bases each). In nucleotides, the CDR3 is TGTGCCAGCGGACGGGACAGCACAGATACGCAGTATTTT. This gives the protein CASGRDSTDTQYF.